These 2 T cell receptor beta chains share one sample of origin, sequenced in a study of blood T cell repertoires in COVID-19. Only in-frame clones appear in the TCRdb table, and some are missing; sequencing was by immunoSEQ multiplex PCR. The repertoire consists of more than 150,000 clones, with about 88% occurring once and the leading ten covering around 7%. Sample: PBMCs or T cells enriched from blood (not recorded which). These receptors were taken from a woman aged 45 to 65 who had recovered from COVID-19.

This sequence joins TRBV29-1 and TRBJ2-5, with 8 bases identical to TRBD2. The trim removed 6 bases at V and 6 bases at J, leaving 6 bases unmatched. Germline CDR1 is SQVTM and CDR2 is ANQGSEA. The CDR3 runs 12 residues. CDR3 DNA: TGCAGCGTAAAGCGGGAGTATAAGACCCAGTACTTC. Translation: CSVKREYKTQYF.

This rearrangement joins TRBV30 to TRBJ2-7; TRBD1 matches at 10 bases. Germline assignment: CDR1 GTSNPN and CDR2 SVGIG (reference sequence). Trimming took 5 bases from V and 5 from J; bases not matched to a gene: 12. This CDR3 has 15 amino acids. The CDR3: CAWGLGTGVFDEQYF. The CDR3 nucleotides read TGTGCCTGGGGATTGGGGACAGGGGTTTTCGACGAGCAGTACTTC. Full variable domain (rest looked up from reference TRBV30 and TRBJ2-7): SQTIHQWPATLVQPVGSPLSLECTVEGTSNPNLYWYRQAAGRGLQLLFYSVGIGQISSEVPQNLSASRPQDRQFILSSKKLLLSDSGFYLCAWGLGTGVFDEQYFGPGTRLTVT.